These 21 T cell receptor beta chains were all obtained from the same sample, sequenced in a study of control samples from healthy donors and cancer patients. TCRdb's copy holds only in-frame clones and misses some; the assay was immunoSEQ multiplex PCR. Here the sample spans 100,000 to 150,000 clones, about 92% being singletons. The specimen sequenced was PBMCs. Receptors were obtained from an elderly man with head and neck cancer.

The rearrangement uses TRBV9 and TRBJ2-6; the D is unclear. The CDR3 has 15 residues. Germline CDR1 and CDR2: SGDLS and YYNGEE. V was shortened by 3 bases and J by 0 bases, with 7 bases between the two germline ends. As DNA, the CDR3 is TGTGCCAGCAGCGCACATGTCTCTGGGGCCAACGTCCTGACTTTC. Translation: CASSAHVSGANVLTF.

This clone is a singleton in its sample. The V and J genes are TRBV9 and TRBJ2-5, with 7 bases identical to TRBD1. The V gene's germline CDR1 is SGDLS and CDR2 YYNGEE. V dropped 3 bases and J dropped 0; count of bases not matched to a gene: 5. CDR3 size: 15 residues. CDR3 in DNA: TGTGCCAGCAGCGCCGAGGGACAGTACCAAGAGACCCAGTACTTC. The encoded protein is CASSAEGQYQETQYF.

This clone showed up just a few times. This chain connects TRBV6-6 to TRBJ1-5; D uncertain. The CDR3 loop spans 12 amino acids. V was shortened by 7 bases and J by 9 bases, with 13 bases between the two germline ends. Germline V gene data show CDR1 as MNHNY and CDR2 as SVGAGI (reference sequence). CDR3 sequence (DNA): TGTGCCAGCAAGTCGGGTGAGGGGCCCCAGCATTTT. Residues: CASKSGEGPQHF.

The CDR3 DNA reads as TGTGCCAGTAGTATAGACCTAGAAGGGTGGCCCTACAATGAGCAGTTCTTC. Translation gives CASSIDLEGWPYNEQFF. This chain uses TRBV19 with TRBJ2-1, with D unclear. CDR3 length: 17 residues. V was clipped by 0 bases and J by 2 bases, with 14 bases between them. Per the germline V gene, CDR1 is LNHDA and CDR2 is SQIVND (reference sequence).

CDR3 sequence: CASSIGTHREQYF. CDR3 bases: TGTGCCAGTAGTATAGGGACTCACCGCGAGCAGTACTTC. The rearrangement uses TRBV19 and TRBJ2-7; D is possibly TRBD2 (5 bases). V gave up 1 base and J gave up 6 bases, with 10 bases separating them. Germline V lookup: CDR1 LNHDA, CDR2 SQIVND (reference sequence). There are 13 residues in the CDR3.

The chain carries TRBV4-1 and TRBJ1-2; D remains ambiguous. CDR3 length: 16 amino acids. The V gene lost 0 bases and the J gene lost 1 base, with 12 bases spanning the gap. Germline lookup yields CDR1 MGHRA and CDR2 YSYEKL. In DNA, the CDR3 is TGCGCCAGCAGCCAAGAGAAGGGCCCATATAACTATGGCTACACCTTC. It specifies CASSQEKGPYNYGYTF.

The table lists this clone with a count of one. The V and J genes are TRBV6-1 and TRBJ2-3, with D uncertain. Germline CDR1 MNHNS, CDR2 SASEGT. The V and J ends lost 1 base and 0 bases respectively, with 8 bases between them. This CDR3 is built from 15 residues. In DNA form, the CDR3 reads TGTGCCAGCAGTGAAGGACGACTCAGCACAGATACGCAGTATTTT. It yields the protein CASSEGRLSTDTQYF.

V is TRBV30 and J is TRBJ2-7; 7 bases align to TRBD1. Germline assignment: CDR1 GTSNPN and CDR2 SVGIG (reference sequence). CDR3 size: 12 residues. With 5 bases clipped from V and 3 bases from J, the junction kept 4 bases outside the gene matches. The chain's CDR3 is CAWRRDSYEQYF. CDR3 nucleotides: TGTGCCTGGCGAAGGGACAGCTACGAGCAGTACTTC.

The chain joins TRBV6-5 to TRBJ1-5; TRBD1 matches 10 bases. Looked up from germline, CDR1 is MNHEY and CDR2 is SVGAGI. CDR3 size: 15 residues. Trimming cost V 10 bases and J 4 bases; bases outside gene matches: 10. CDR3 region: CATKGPGQGNQPQHF. CDR3 nucleotides: TGTGCCACCAAAGGACCGGGACAGGGGAATCAGCCCCAGCATTTT.

This clone was seen a single time. This chain links TRBV20-1 with TRBJ2-7, with D perhaps TRBD2 (6 bases). V lost 5 bases to trimming and J lost 5 bases, with 10 bases between them. The germline gives CDR1 DFQATT, CDR2 SNEGSKA (reference sequence). The CDR3 length is 11 residues. CDR3 sequence: CSALAIHEQYF. DNA of the CDR3: TGCAGTGCTCTAGCGATACACGAGCAGTACTTC.

This clone was seen a single time. The chain is built from TRBV7-7 and TRBJ2-2; D is possibly TRBD1 or TRBD2 (6 bases each). V dropped 2 bases and J dropped 4 bases, with 8 bases sitting between them. From germline, CDR1 is SSHAT and CDR2 FNYEAQ (reference sequence). The CDR3 length is 14 residues. This CDR3 is CASSLPGATGELFF. The CDR3 coding sequence is TGTGCCAGCAGCTTACCGGGGGCCACCGGGGAGCTGTTTTTT.

The chain links TRBV5-1 to TRBJ2-5; D not resolved. The CDR3 spans 13 residues. Trimming pared 0 bases from V and 2 bases from J, leaving 5 bases between. Germline assignment: CDR1 SGHRS and CDR2 YFSETQ. CDR3 residues: CASSLGIQETQYF. In DNA form, the CDR3 reads TGCGCCAGCAGCTTGGGGATACAAGAGACCCAGTACTTC.

The gene calls are TRBV6-5 and TRBJ2-7; 9 bases map to TRBD2. Per the germline V gene, CDR1 is MNHEY and CDR2 is SVGAGI. V lost 2 bases to trimming and J lost 4 bases; unmatched junction nucleotides: 6. This CDR3 is 15 amino acids long. The CDR3 sequence is CASSYSSGGYYEQYF. For the CDR3, the DNA is TGTGCCAGCAGTTACAGTAGCGGGGGATATTACGAGCAGTACTTC.

This clone appeared once. The rearrangement uses TRBV4-1 and TRBJ1-1; tentatively, D is TRBD1 (5 bases). Trimming stripped 0 bases from V and 1 base from J, with 9 bases between. The CDR3 spans 15 residues. Germline lookup yields CDR1 MGHRA and CDR2 YSYEKL. The CDR3 coding sequence is TGCGCCAGCAGCCAAGATCGAGGACAGAACACTGAAGCTTTCTTT. Translation: CASSQDRGQNTEAFF.

The chain couples TRBV4-1 to TRBJ2-1, with 15 bases that match TRBD2. Germline loops: CDR1 MGHRA, CDR2 YSYEKL. J lost 9 bases, V lost 0 bases, and 9 bases had no gene match. The length of the CDR3 is 18 residues. The CDR3 protein is CASSQEAFPGLAGGEQFF. The DNA of the CDR3 is TGCGCCAGCAGCCAAGAGGCCTTCCCGGGACTAGCGGGGGGTGAGCAGTTCTTC.

V gene TRBV11-2 combines with J gene TRBJ2-7, with TRBD2 identical over 7 bases. The CDR3 runs 16 residues. The germline V gene has CDR1 SGHAT and CDR2 FQNNGV. With 0 bases clipped from V and 3 bases from J, the junction kept 8 bases outside the gene matches. The CDR3 here is CASSLELAELIYEQYF. The CDR3 DNA follows: TGTGCCAGCAGCTTAGAGCTAGCGGAGCTCATCTACGAGCAGTACTTC.

The CDR3: CSASRGDSHTEAFF. CDR3 bases: TGCAGTGCTAGTAGGGGAGACAGCCACACTGAAGCTTTCTTT. The gene calls are TRBV20-1 and TRBJ1-1; weak D call: TRBD1 (5 bases). V lost 3 bases, J lost 3 bases, and 14 bases lay in between. The CDR3 length is 14 residues. The germline V gene has CDR1 DFQATT and CDR2 SNEGSKA (reference sequence).

V is TRBV6-2 or TRBV6-3 and J is TRBJ1-1, with unresolved D. V dropped 4 bases and J dropped 0 bases, with 9 bases sitting between them. The CDR3 spans 14 residues. Germline CDR1 MNHEY, CDR2 SVGEGT. The CDR3 bases are TGTGCCAGCAGTTCACCGGGATTGAACACTGAAGCTTTCTTT. Translated: CASSSPGLNTEAFF.

J is TRBJ2-5 and V is TRBV7-8, with 7 bases fitting TRBD1. Germline CDR1 is SGHVS and CDR2 is FQNEAQ. Trimming at V came to 3 bases and at J to 3 bases, leaving 4 bases not matched to a gene. The CDR3 sequence is 14 residues long. CDR3 nucleotide sequence: TGTGCCAGCAGCTTGTTCCAGGGGGAAGAGACCCAGTACTTC. This translates into CASSLFQGEETQYF.

The chain recombines TRBV6-2 or TRBV6-3 with TRBJ2-1, with D perhaps being TRBD1 or TRBD2 (5 bases each). This CDR3 comprises 15 residues. The ends were cut back, 0 bases at V and 4 bases at J, with 10 bases in the middle. Germline V gene lookup returns CDR1 MNHEY and CDR2 SVGEGT. The CDR3 DNA reads TGTGCCAGCAGTTACTCGGGGGACCCATACAATGAGCAGTTCTTC. Its translation is CASSYSGDPYNEQFF.

The gene calls are TRBV2 and TRBJ2-4; D is unclear. The V and J ends lost 1 base and 0 bases respectively, with 4 bases between them. CDR1 is SNHLY, CDR2 FYNNEI, per germline. CDR3 size: 14 residues. CDR3 coding DNA: TGTGCCAGCAGTGAAGTTAAAGCCAAAAACATTCAGTACTTC. It yields the protein CASSEVKAKNIQYF.